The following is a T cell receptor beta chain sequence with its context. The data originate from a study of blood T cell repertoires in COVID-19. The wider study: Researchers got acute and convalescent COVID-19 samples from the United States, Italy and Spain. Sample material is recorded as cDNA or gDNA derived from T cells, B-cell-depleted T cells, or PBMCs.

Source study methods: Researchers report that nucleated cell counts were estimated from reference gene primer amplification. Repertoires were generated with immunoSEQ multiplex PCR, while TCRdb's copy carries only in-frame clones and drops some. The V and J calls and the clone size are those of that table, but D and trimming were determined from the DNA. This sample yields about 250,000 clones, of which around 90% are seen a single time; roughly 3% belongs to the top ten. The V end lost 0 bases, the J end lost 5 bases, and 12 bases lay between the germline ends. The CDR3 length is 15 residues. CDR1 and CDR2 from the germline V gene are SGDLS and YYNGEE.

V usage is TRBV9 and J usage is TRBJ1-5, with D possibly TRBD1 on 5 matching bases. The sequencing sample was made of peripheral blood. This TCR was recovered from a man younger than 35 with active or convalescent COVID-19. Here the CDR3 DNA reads TGTGCCAGCAGCGTAGGCGGGGGGAGAGATCAGCCCCAGCATTTT. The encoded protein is CASSVGGGRDQPQHF.